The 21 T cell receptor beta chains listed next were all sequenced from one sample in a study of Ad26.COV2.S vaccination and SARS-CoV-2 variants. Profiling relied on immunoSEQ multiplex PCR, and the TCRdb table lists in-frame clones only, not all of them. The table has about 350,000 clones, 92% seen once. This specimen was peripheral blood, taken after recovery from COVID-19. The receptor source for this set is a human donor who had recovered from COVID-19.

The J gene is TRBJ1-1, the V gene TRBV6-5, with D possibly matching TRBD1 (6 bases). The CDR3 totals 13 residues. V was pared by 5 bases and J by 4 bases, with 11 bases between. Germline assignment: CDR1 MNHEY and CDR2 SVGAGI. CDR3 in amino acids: CASSNRVGTEAFF. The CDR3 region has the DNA TGTGCCAGCAGTAACAGGGTTGGCACTGAAGCTTTCTTT.

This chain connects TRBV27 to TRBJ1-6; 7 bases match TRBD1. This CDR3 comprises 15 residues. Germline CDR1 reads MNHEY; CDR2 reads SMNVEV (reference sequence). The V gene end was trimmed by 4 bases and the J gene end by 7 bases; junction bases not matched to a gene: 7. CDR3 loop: CASSSMTGRNSPLHF. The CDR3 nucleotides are TGTGCCAGCAGTTCAATGACAGGGAGAAATTCACCCCTCCACTTT.

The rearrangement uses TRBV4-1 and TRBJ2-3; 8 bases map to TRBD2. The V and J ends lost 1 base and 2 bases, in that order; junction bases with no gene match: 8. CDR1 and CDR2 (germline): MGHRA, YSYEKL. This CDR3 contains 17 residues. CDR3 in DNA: TGCGCCAGCAGCCAAGTAGGGAGCGGGGGATTCACAGATACGCAGTATTTT. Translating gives CASSQVGSGGFTDTQYF.

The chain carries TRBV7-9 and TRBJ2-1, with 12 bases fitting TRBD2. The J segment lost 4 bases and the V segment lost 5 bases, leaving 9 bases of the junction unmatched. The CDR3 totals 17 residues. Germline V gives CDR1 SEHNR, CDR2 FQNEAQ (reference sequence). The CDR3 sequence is CASSQRPGLAGYNEQFF. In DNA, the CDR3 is TGTGCCAGCAGCCAACGTCCGGGACTAGCGGGTTACAATGAGCAGTTCTTC.

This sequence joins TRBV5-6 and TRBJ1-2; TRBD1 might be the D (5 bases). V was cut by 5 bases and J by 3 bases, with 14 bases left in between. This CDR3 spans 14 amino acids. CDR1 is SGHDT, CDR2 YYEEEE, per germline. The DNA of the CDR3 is TGTGCCAGCAGACCCGGGGCCGTGGACTATGGCTACACCTTC. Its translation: CASRPGAVDYGYTF. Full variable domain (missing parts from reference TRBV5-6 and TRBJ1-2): DAGVTQSPTHLIKTRGQQVTLRCSPKSGHDTVSWYQQALGQGPQFIFQYYEEEERQRGNFPDRFSGHQFPNYSSELNVNALLLGDSALYLCASRPGAVDYGYTFGSGTRLTVV.

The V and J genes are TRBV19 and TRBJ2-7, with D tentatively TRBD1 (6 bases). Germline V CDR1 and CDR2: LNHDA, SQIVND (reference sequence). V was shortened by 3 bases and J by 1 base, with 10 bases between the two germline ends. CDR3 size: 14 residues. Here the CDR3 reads CASSIRDKSYEQYF. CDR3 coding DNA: TGTGCCAGTAGTATCCGGGACAAATCCTACGAGCAGTACTTC.

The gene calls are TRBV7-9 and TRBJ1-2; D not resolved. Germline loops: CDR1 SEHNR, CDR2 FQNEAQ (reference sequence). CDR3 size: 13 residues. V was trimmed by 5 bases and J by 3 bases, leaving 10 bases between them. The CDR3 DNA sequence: TGTGCCAGCAGCCCGAGTGGGGACTATGGCTACACCTTC. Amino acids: CASSPSGDYGYTF.

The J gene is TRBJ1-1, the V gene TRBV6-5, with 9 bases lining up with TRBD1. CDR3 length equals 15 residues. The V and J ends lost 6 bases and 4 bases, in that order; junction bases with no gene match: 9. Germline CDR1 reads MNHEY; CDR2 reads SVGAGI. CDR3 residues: CASSGNRGRGTEAFF. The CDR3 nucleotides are TGTGCCAGCAGCGGGAACAGGGGGCGCGGCACTGAAGCTTTCTTT.

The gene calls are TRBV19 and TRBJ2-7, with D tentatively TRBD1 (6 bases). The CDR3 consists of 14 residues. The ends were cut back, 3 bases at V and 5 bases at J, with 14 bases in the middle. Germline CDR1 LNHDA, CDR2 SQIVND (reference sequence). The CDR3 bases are TGTGCCAGTAGTATTCAGGCAGGGGTCCACGAGCAGTACTTC. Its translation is CASSIQAGVHEQYF.

The CDR3 here is CASSLEGREQYF. As DNA, the CDR3 is TGCGCCAGCAGCTTGGAGGGGCGCGAGCAGTACTTC. The rearrangement joins TRBV5-1 to TRBJ2-7, with a tentative D call TRBD1 (5 bases). V was pared by 0 bases and J by 6 bases, with 7 bases between. The germline gives CDR1 SGHRS, CDR2 YFSETQ. This CDR3 region has 12 residues.

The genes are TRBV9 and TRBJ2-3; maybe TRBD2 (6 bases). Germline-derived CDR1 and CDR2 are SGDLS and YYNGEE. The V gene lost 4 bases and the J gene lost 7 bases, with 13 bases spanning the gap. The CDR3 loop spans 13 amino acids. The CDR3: CASSPRGDHTQYF. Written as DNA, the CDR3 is TGTGCCAGCAGCCCTCGCGGGGACCATACGCAGTATTTT.

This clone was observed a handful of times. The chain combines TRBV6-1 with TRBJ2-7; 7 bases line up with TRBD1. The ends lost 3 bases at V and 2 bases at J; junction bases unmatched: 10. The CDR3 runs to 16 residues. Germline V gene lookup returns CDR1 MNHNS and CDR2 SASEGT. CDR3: CASSEIQGQLAYEQYF. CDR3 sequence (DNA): TGTGCCAGCAGTGAGATACAGGGACAGCTTGCCTACGAGCAGTACTTC.

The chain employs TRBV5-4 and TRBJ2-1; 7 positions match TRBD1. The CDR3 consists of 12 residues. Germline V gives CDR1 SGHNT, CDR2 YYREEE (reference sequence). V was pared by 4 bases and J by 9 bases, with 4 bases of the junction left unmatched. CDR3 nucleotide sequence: TGTGCCAGCAGCCGACAGGGCGGTGAGCAGTTCTTC. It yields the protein CASSRQGGEQFF.

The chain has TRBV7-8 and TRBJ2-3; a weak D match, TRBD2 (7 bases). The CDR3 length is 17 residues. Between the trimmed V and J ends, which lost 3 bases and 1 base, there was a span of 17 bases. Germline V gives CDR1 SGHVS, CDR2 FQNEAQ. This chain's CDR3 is CASSFARGAIRTDTQYF. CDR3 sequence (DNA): TGTGCCAGCAGCTTCGCTCGGGGGGCAATTCGCACAGATACGCAGTATTTT.

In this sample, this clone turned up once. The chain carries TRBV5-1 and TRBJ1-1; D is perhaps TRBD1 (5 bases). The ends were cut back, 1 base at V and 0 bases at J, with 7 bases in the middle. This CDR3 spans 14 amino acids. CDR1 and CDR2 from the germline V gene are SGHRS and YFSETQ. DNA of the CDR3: TGCGCCAGCAGCTTGTCAGGGCTGAACACTGAAGCTTTCTTT. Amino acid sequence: CASSLSGLNTEAFF.

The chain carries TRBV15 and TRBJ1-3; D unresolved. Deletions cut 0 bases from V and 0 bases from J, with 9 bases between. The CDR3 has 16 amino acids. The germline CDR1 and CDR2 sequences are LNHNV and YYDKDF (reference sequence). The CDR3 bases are TGTGCCACCAGCAGAGATCCGGTAATCTCTGGAAACACCATATATTTT. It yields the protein CATSRDPVISGNTIYF.

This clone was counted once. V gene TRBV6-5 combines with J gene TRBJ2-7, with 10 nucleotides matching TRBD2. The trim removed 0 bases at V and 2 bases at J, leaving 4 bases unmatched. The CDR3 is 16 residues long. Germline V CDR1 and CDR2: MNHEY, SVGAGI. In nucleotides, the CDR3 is TGTGCCAGCAGTTACTCGAGCGGGGGGGCGGCCTACGAGCAGTACTTC. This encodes CASSYSSGGAAYEQYF.

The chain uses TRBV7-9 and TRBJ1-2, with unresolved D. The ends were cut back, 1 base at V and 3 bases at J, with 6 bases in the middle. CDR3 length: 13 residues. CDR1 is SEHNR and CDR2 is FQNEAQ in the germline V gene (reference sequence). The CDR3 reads CASSLGADYGYTF. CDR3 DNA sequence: TGTGCCAGCAGCTTAGGGGCGGACTATGGCTACACCTTC. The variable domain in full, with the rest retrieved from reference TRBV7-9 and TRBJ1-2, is DTGVSQNPRHKITKRGQNVTFRCDPISEHNRLYWYRQTLGQGPEFLTYFQNEAQLEKSRLLSDRFSAERPKGSFSTLEIQRTEQGDSAMYLCASSLGADYGYTFGSGTRLTVV.

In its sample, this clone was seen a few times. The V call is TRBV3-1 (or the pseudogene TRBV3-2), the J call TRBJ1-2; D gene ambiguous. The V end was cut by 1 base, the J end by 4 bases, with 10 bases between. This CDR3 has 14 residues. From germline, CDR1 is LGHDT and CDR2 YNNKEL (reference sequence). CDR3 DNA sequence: TGTGCCAGCAGCCAAGTGTCCAGTTTCTATGGCTACACCTTC. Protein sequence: CASSQVSSFYGYTF.

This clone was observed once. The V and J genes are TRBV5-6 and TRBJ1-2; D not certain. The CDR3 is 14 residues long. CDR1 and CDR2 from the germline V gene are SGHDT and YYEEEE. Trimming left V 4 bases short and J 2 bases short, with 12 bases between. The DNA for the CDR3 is TGTGCCAGCAGCGGAGACCTAGGGAACTATGGCTACACCTTC. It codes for CASSGDLGNYGYTF.

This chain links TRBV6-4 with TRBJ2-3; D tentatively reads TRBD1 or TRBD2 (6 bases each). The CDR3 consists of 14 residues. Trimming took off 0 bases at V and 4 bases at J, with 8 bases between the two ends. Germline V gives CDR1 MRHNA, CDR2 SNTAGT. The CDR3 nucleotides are TGTGCCAGCAGTGACTCGGGGGGCCCAGATACGCAGTATTTT. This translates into CASSDSGGPDTQYF.